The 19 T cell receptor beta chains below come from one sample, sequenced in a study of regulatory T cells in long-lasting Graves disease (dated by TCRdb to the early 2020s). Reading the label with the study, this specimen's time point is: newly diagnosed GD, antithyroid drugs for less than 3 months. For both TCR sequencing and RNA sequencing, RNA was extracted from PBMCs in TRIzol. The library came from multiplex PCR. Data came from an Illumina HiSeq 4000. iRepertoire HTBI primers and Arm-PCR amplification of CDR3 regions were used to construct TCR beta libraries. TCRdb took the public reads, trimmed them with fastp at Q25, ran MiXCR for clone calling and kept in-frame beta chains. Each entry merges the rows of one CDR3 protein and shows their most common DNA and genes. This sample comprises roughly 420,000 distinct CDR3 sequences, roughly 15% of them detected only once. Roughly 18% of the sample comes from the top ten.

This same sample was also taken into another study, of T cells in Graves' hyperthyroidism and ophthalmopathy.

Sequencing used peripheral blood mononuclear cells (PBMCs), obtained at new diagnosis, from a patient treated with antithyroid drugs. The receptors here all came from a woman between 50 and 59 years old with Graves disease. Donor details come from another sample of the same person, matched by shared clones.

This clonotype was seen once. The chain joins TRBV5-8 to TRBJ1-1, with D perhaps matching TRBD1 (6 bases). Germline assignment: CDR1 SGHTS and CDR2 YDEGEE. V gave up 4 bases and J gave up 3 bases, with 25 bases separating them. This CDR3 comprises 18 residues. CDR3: CASSHHRGDWYRDTEAFF. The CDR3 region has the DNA TGTGCCAGCAGCCACCATAGGGGGGATTGGTATCGTGACACTGAAGCTTTCTTT.

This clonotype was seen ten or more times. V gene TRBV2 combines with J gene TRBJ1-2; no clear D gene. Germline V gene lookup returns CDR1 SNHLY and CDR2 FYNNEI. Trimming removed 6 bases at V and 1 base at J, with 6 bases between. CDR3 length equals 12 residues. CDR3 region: CASSENNYGYTF. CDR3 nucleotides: TGTGCCAGCAGCGAAAATAACTATGGCTACACCTTC.

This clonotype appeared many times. The chain's CDR3 is CASSFYRDDEQFF. Written as DNA, the CDR3 is TGTGCCAGCAGCTTCTACAGGGACGATGAGCAGTTCTTC. The rearrangement joins TRBV7-3 to TRBJ2-1; tentative D call: TRBD1 (6 bases). CDR3 size: 13 residues. Trimming removed 3 bases at V and 8 bases at J, with 11 bases between. Per the germline V gene, CDR1 is SGHTA and CDR2 is FQGTGA.

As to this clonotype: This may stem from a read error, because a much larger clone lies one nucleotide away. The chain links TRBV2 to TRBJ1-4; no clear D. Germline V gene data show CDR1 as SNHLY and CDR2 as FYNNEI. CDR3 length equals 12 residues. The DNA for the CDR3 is TGTGCCAGCAGTGACAGTAATGAAAAACTGTCTTTT. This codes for CASSDSNEKLSF.

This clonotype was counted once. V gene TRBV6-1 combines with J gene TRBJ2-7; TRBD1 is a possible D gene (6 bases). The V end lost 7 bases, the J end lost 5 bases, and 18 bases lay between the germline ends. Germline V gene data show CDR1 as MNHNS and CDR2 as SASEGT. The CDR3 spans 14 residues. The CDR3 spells CASKSSGQFNEQYF. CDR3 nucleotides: TGTGCCAGCAAGTCCAGCGGACAGTTCAACGAGCAGTACTTC.

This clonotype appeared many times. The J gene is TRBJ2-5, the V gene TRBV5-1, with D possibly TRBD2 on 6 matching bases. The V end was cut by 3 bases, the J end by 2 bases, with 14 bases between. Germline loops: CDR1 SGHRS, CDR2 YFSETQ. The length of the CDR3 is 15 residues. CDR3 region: CASSSATSAQETQYF. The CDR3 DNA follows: TGCGCCAGCAGCTCGGCGACTAGTGCGCAAGAGACCCAGTACTTC.

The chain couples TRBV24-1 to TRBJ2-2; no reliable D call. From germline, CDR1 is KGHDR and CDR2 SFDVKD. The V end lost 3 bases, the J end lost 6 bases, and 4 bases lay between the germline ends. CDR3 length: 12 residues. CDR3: CATSDLAGELFF. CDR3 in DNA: TGTGCCACCAGTGATCTGGCCGGGGAGCTGTTTTTT.

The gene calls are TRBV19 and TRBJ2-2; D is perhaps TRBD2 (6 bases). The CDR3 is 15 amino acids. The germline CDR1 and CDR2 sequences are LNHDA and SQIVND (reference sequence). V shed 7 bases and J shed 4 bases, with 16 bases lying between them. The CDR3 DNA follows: TGTGCCAGTATGTTTGGGGGAGGACGCACCGGGGAGCTGTTTTTT. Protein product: CASMFGGGRTGELFF. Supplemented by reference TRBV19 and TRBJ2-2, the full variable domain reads DGGITQSPKYLFRKEGQNVTLSCEQNLNHDAMYWYRQDPGQGLRLIYYSQIVNDFQKGDIAEGYSVSREKKESFPLTVTSAQKNPTAFYLCASMFGGGRTGELFFGEGSRLTVL.

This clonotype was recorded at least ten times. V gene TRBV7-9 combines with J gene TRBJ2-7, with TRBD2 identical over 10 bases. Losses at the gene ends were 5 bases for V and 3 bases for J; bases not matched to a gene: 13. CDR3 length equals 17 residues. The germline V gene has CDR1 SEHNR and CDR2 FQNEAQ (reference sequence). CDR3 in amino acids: CASSPPWTSGKGYEQYF. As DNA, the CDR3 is TGTGCCAGCAGCCCTCCCTGGACTAGCGGTAAGGGCTACGAGCAGTACTTC.

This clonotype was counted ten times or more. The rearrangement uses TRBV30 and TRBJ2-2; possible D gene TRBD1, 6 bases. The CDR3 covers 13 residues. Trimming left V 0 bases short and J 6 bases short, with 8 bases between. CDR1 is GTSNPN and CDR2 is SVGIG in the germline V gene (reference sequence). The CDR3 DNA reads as TGTGCCTGGAGTGTACAGGGAGCCGGGGAGCTGTTTTTT. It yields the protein CAWSVQGAGELFF.

The CDR3 sequence is CSVSGSSYNEQFF. In nucleotides, the CDR3 is TGCAGTGTGTCCGGAAGCTCCTACAATGAGCAGTTCTTC. The V gene is TRBV20-1, the J gene TRBJ2-1; no clear D gene. This CDR3 spans 13 amino acids. Germline assignment: CDR1 DFQATT and CDR2 SNEGSKA (reference sequence). Trimming pared 7 bases from V and 0 bases from J, leaving 10 bases between.

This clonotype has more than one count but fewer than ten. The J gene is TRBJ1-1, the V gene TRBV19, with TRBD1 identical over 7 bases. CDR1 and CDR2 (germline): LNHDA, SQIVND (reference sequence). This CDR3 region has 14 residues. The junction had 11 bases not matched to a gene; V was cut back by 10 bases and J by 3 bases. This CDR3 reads CATRLGQYYTEAFF. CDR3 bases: TGTGCCACCAGACTGGGACAGTATTACACTGAAGCTTTCTTT.

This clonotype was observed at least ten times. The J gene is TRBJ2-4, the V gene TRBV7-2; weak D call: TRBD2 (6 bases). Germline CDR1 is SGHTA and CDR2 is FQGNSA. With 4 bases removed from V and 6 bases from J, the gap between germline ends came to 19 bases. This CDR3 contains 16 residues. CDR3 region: CASSSRGPGSGNIQYF. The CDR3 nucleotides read TGTGCCAGCAGCTCCCGGGGCCCCGGGAGCGGAAACATTCAGTACTTC.

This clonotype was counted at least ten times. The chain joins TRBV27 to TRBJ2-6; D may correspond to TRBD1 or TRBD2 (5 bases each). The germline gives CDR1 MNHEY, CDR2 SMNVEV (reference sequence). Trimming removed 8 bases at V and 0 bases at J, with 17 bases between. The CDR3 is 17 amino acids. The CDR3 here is CASSVWDGTSGANVLTF. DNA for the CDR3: TGTGCCAGCTCAGTTTGGGACGGGACCTCTGGGGCCAACGTCCTGACTTTC.

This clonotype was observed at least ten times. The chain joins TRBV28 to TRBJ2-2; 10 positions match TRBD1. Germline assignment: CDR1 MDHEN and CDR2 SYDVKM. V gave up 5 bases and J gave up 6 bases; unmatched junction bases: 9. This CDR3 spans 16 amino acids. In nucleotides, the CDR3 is TGTGCCAGCAGTCCCCCCGGGACAGGGGCGGCCGGGGAGCTGTTTTTT. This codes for CASSPPGTGAAGELFF.

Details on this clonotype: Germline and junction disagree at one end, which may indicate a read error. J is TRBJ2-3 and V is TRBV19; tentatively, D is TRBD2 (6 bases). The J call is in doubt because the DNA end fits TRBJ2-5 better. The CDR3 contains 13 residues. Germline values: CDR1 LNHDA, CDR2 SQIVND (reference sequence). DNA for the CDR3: TGTGCCAGTCGCGGGACCCTTCAAGAGATCCAGTACTTC. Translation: CASRGTLQEIQYF.

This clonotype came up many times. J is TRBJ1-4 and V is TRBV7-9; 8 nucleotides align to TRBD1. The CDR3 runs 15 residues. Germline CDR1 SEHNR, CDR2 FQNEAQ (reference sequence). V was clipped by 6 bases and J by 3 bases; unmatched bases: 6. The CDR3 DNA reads TGTGCCAGCAGAAACTCAGGGGGCTCTAATGAAAAACTGTTTTTT. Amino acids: CASRNSGGSNEKLFF.

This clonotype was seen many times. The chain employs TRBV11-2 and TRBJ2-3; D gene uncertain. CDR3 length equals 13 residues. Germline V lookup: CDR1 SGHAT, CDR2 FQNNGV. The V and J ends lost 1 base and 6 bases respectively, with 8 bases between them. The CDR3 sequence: CASSLVVRDTQYF. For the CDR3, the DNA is TGTGCCAGCAGCTTAGTGGTCCGGGATACGCAGTATTTT.

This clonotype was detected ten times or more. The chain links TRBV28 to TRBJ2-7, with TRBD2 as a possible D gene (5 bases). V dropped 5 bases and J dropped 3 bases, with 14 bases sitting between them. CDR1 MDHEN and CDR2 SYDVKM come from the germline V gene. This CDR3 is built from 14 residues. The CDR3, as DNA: TGTGCCAGCAGTCCCCACACTAGATTCTACGAGCAGTACTTC. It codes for CASSPHTRFYEQYF.